The clone carrying this T cell receptor (beta chain) was recorded many times. Its specificity is unknown. Germline V gene sequence: CDR1 MNHEY, CDR2 SMNVEV (reference sequence). With 5 bases removed from V and 2 bases from J, the gap between germline ends came to 14 bases. The length of the CDR3 is 15 residues. 5'RACE with 10-nucleotide random UMIs generated the cDNA. One entry per CDR3 protein results from TCRdb running MiXCR on the 5' RACE reads. This sample yields tens of thousands of distinct CDR3 sequences, of which about 13% are seen a single time; 1.3% belongs to the top ten. This specimen comes from a study of neurological immune-mediated disorders. Whole-study findings and limits: Across subjects, no CDR3 amino acid sequence appeared in expanded clones of more than one subject, a finding that suggested private repertoires in all groups.

PBMCs numbering 2 million and stored at -80 C yielded the unsorted libraries. Specimen: PBMCs. The sequence was obtained from a female donor in good health. This chain joins TRBV27 and TRBJ2-3; the D gene is possibly TRBD2 (5 bases). The chain's CDR3 is CASSLELDSTDTQYF. DNA for the CDR3: TGTGCCAGCAGTCTCGAACTAGATTCCACAGATACGCAGTATTTT.